One TCR beta chain is described in this entry. This sample is part of a study of graft-versus-host responses after intestinal transplantation. Clones were read by immunoSEQ multiplex PCR, and TCRdb kept only the in-frame ones, dropping some. The data show just under 8,000 clones, with less than 98% seen just once and around 0.26% held by the top ten. CDR1 and CDR2 from the germline V gene are MDHEN and SYDVKM. V was pared by 7 bases and J by 5 bases, with 10 bases of the junction left unmatched. The CDR3 totals 15 residues. The specimen comprised PBMCs, sampled 23 days after intestinal transplant. The chain has TRBV28 and TRBJ2-1, with 8 bases identical to TRBD2. This receptor was taken from a human patient who received an intestinal transplant, so some T cells may come from the graft donor. The CDR3: CASTAQAGADNEQFF. CDR3 DNA sequence: TGTGCCAGCACAGCACAAGCGGGAGCCGACAATGAGCAGTTCTTC.